This TCR beta chain came from a study of metastatic and nonmetastatic thyroid tumors. Per germline, CDR1 SGHTA and CDR2 FQGTGA. This CDR3 comprises 18 residues. V lost 5 bases, J lost 1 base, and 20 bases lay in between. Study outcomes and limitations: Within blood and tumor, benign nodules reportedly had significantly lower TCR beta diversity than malignant thyroid tumors did.

Among the patients, none had received any treatment before thyroid surgery. In the study's own analysis: The distant-metastasis classifier for papillary thyroid cancer was built from CDR3 differences across clinicopathological groups. TCRdb ran MiXCR on the PCR reads. TCRdb's processing, not the authors' own work, is the source of the V and J calls. The sample shows 15,000 to 20,000 clones, 34% of them seen only once. In its sample, this clone ranks as medium-sized. Its antigen remains unidentified. The gene calls are TRBV7-3 and TRBJ2-2; the D gene is possibly TRBD1 (5 bases). Input material: tumor tissue. The clonotype was recovered from a female donor with papillary thyroid cancer or a benign thyroid nodule (not recorded which). Some clones in this sample may be carry-over from other donors' samples. The CDR3, as DNA: TGTGCCAGCAGCGTTGGTTTGGGGCGATCCCTGAACACCGGGGAGCTGTTTTTT. This codes for CASSVGLGRSLNTGELFF.